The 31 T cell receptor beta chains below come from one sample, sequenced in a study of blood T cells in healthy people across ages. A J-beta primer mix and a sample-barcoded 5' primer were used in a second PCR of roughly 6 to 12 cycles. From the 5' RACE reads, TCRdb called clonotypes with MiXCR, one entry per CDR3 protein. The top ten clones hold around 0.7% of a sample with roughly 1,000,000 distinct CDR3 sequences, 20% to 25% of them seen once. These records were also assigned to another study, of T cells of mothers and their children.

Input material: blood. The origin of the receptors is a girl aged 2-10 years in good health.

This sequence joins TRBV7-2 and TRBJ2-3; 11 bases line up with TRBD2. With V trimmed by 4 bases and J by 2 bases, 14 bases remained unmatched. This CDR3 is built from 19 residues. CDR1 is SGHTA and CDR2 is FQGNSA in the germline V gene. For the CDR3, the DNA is TGTGCCAGCAGCTCACTTAGAAGGACTAGCGGGCATAACACAGATACGCAGTATTTT. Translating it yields CASSSLRRTSGHNTDTQYF.

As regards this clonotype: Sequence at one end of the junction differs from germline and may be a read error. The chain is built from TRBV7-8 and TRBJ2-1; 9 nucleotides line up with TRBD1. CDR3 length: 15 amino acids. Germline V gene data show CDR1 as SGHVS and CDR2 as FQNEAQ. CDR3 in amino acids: CASSLRTGAYNGQFF. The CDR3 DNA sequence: TGTGCCAGCAGCCTACGGACAGGGGCCTACAATGGGCAGTTCTTC.

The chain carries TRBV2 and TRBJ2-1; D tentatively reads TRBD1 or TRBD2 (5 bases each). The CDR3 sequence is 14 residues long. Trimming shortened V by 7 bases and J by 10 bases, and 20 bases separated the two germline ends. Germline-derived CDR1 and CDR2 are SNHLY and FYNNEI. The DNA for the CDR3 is TGTGCCAGCACCTCCGGGACGGTGGTTGGGGAGCAGTTCTTC. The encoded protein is CASTSGTVVGEQFF.

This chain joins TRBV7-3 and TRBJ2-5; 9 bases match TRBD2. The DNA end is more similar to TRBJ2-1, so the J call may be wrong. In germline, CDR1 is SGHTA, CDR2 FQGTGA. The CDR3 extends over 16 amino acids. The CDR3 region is CASSFLWREGHNEQFF. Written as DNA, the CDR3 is TGTGCCAGCAGCTTCCTGTGGCGGGAGGGACACAATGAGCAGTTCTTC.

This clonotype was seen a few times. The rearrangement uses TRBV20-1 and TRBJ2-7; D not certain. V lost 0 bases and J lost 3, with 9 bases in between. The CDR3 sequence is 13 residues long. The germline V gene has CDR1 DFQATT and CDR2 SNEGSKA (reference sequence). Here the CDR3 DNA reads TGCAGTGCTAGAGATCAGCAGTTCTACGAGCAGTACTTC. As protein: CSARDQQFYEQYF.

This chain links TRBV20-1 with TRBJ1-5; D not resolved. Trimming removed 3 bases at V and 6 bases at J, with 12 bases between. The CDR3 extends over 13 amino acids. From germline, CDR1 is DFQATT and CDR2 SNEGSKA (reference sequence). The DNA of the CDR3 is TGCAGTGCTAGTAAGGGCGCGGGTCAGCCCCAGCATTTT. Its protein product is CSASKGAGQPQHF.

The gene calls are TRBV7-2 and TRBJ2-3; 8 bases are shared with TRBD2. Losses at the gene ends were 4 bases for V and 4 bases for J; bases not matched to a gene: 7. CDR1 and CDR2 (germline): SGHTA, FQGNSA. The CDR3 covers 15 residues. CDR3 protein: CASSSTSGGADTQYF. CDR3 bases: TGTGCCAGCAGCTCAACTAGCGGCGGCGCAGATACGCAGTATTTT.

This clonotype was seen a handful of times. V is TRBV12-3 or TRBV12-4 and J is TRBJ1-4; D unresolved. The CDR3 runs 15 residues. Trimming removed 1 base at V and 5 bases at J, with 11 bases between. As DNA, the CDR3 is TGTGCCAGCAGTTTAGTCCAGGACCACAATGAAAAACTGTTTTTT. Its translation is CASSLVQDHNEKLFF.

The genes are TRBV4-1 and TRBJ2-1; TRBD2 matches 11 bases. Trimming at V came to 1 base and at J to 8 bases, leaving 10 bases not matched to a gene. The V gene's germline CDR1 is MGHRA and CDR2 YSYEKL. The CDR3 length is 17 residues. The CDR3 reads CASSQVGRLAGGDEQFF. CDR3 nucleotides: TGCGCCAGCAGCCAAGTTGGTAGGCTAGCGGGAGGTGATGAGCAGTTCTTC.

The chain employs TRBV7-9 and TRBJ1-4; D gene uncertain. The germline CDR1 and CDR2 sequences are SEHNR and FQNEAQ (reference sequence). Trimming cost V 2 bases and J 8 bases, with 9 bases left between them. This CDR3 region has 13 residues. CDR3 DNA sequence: TGTGCCAGCAGCTTAAATCATGGGGAAAAACTGTTTTTT. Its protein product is CASSLNHGEKLFF.

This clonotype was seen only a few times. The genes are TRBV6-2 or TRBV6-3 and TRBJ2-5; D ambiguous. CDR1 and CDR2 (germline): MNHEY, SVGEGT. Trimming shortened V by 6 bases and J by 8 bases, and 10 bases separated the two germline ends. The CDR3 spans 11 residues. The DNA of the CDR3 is TGTGCCAGCAGGCATCCCGGAACCCAGTACTTC. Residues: CASRHPGTQYF.

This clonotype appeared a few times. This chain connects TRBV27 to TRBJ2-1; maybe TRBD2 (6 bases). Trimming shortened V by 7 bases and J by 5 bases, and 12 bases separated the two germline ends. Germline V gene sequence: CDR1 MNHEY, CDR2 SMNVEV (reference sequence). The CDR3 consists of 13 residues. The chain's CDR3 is CASTAWTNNEQFF. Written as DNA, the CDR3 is TGTGCCAGCACTGCCTGGACTAACAATGAGCAGTTCTTC.

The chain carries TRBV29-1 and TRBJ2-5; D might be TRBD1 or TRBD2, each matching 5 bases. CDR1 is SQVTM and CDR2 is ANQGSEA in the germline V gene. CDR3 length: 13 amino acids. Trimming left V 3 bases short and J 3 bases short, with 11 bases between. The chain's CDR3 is CSVDFRDEETQYF. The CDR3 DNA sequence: TGCAGCGTTGACTTCCGGGACGAAGAGACCCAGTACTTC.

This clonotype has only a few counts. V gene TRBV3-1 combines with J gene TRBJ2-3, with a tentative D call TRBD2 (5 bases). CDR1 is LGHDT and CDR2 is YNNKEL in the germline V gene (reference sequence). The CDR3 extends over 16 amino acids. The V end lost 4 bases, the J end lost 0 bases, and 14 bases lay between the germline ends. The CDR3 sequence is CASSLRSRGSTDTQYF. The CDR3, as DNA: TGTGCCAGCAGCCTACGCTCCCGGGGAAGCACAGATACGCAGTATTTT.

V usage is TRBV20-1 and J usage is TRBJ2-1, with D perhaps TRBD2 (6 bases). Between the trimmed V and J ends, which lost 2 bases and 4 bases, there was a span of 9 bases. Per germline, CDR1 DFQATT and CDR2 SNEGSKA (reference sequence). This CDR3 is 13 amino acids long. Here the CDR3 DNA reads TGCAGTGCTAGACGTGGGGGGTACAATGAGCAGTTCTTC. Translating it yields CSARRGGYNEQFF.

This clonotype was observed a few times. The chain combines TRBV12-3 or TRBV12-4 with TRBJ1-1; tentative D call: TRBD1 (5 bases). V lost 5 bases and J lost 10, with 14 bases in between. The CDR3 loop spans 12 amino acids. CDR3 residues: CASSPGDRRAFF. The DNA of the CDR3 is TGTGCCAGCAGTCCGGGGGACCGCCGAGCTTTCTTT.

The CDR3 loop is CASSGAVGYEQYF. The CDR3 nucleotides are TGTGCCAGCAGTGGGGCCGTGGGGTACGAGCAGTACTTC. The genes are TRBV2 and TRBJ2-7; unclear D gene. The V end was cut by 4 bases, the J end by 4 bases, with 11 bases between. This CDR3 has 13 amino acids. Germline assignment: CDR1 SNHLY and CDR2 FYNNEI.

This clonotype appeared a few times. CDR3 protein: CASSFQTGNQPQHF. CDR3 DNA sequence: TGTGCCAGCAGTTTCCAAACGGGCAATCAGCCCCAGCATTTT. The chain uses TRBV28 and TRBJ1-5; D is unclear. CDR1 is MDHEN and CDR2 is SYDVKM in the germline V gene. This CDR3 contains 14 residues. Trimming stripped 3 bases from V and 2 bases from J, with 8 bases between.

The CDR3 DNA sequence: TGTGCCAGCAGTTACTCCACAGGAGAGGAAAAACTGTTTTTT. It is translated as CASSYSTGEEKLFF. The gene calls are TRBV6-2 or TRBV6-3 and TRBJ1-4; weak D call: TRBD1 (5 bases). The CDR3 extends over 14 amino acids. In germline, CDR1 is MNHEY, CDR2 SVGEGT. Trimming stripped 0 bases from V and 8 bases from J, with 10 bases between.

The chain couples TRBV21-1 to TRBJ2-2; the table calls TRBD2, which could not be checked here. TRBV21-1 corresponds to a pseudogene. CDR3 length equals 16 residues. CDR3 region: CASSRRLAGNTGELFF. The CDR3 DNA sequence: TGTGCCAGCAGCAGAAGACTAGCGGGTAACACCGGGGAGCTGTTTTTT.

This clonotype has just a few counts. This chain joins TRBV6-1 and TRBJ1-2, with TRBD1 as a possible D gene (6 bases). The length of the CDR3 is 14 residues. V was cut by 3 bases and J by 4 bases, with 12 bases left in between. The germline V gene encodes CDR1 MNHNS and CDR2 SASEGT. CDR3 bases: TGTGCCAGCAGTGACAGGGGAGGCCTCTATGGCTACACCTTC. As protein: CASSDRGGLYGYTF.

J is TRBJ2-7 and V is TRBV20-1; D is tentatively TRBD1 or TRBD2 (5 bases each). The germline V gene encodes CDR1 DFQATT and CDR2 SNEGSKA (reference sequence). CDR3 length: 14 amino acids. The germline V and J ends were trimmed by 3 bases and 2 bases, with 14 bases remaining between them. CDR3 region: CSASPGRPPYEQYF. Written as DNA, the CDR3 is TGCAGTGCTAGTCCGGGGCGGCCGCCCTACGAGCAGTACTTC.

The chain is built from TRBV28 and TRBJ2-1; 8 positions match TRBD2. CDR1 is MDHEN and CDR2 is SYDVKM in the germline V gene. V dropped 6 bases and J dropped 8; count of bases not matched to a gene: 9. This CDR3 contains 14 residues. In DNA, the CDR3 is TGTGCCAGCAGCCAACCGGGACTAGGCTATGAGCAGTTCTTC. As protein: CASSQPGLGYEQFF.

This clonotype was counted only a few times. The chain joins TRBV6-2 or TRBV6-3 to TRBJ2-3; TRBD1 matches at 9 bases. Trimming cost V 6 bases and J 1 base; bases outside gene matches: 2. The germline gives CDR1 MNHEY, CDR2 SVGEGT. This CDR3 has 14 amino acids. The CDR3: CASRRTGGTDTQYF. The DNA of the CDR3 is TGTGCCAGCAGAAGGACAGGGGGCACAGATACGCAGTATTTT.

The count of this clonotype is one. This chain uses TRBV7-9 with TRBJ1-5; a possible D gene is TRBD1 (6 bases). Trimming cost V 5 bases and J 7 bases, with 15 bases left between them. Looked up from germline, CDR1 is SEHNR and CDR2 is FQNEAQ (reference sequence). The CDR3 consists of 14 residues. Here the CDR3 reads CASSPPQGDQPQHF. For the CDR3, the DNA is TGTGCCAGCAGCCCTCCACAGGGAGACCAGCCCCAGCATTTT.

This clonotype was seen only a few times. CDR3 sequence reads: CASSATGLETKEQYF. DNA for the CDR3: TGTGCCAGCAGTGCCACGGGACTAGAGACGAAAGAGCAGTACTTC. The chain links TRBV6-1 to TRBJ2-7; TRBD2 matches 8 bases. V dropped 4 bases and J dropped 7; count of bases not matched to a gene: 12. The CDR3 has 15 amino acids. Germline-derived CDR1 and CDR2 are MNHNS and SASEGT.

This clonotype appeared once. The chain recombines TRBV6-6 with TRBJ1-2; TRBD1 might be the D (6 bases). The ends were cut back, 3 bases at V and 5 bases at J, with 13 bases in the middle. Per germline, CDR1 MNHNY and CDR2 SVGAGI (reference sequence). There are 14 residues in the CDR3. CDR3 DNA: TGTGCCAGCAGTTATAGGGGGGACCCTTATGGCTACACCTTC. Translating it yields CASSYRGDPYGYTF.

The CDR3 reads CASQGRFNEQFF. CDR3 sequence (DNA): TGTGCCAGCCAGGGGAGATTCAATGAGCAGTTCTTC. This chain connects TRBV7-9 to TRBJ2-1; a possible D gene is TRBD1 (6 bases). V was shortened by 8 bases and J by 6 bases, with 11 bases between the two germline ends. CDR3 size: 12 residues. Germline V lookup: CDR1 SEHNR, CDR2 FQNEAQ (reference sequence).

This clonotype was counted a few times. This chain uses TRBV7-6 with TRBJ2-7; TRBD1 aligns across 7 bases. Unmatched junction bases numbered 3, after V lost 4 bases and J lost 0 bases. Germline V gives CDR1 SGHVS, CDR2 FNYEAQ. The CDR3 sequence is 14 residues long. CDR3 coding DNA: TGTGCCAGCAGCTCTTGGGACAGCTCCTACGAGCAGTACTTC. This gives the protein CASSSWDSSYEQYF.

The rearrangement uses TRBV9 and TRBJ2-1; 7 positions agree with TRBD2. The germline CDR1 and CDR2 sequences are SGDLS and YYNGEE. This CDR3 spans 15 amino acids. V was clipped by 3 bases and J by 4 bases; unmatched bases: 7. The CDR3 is CASSAAGGGYNEQFF. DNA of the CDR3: TGTGCCAGCAGCGCAGCTGGGGGGGGATACAATGAGCAGTTCTTC.

CDR3 DNA sequence: TGTGCCAGCAGGCCTCCCTTGGGGCAAGGGACCGGGGAGCTGTTTTTT. It codes for CASRPPLGQGTGELFF. The chain is built from TRBV7-9 and TRBJ2-2; a possible D gene is TRBD1 (5 bases). CDR1 is SEHNR, CDR2 FQNEAQ, per germline (reference sequence). Trimming removed 6 bases at V and 5 bases at J, with 19 bases between. CDR3 length equals 16 residues.